The clone carrying this T cell receptor (beta chain) has a count of ten or more. Its cognate antigen is unknown. Germline assignment: CDR1 MGHRA and CDR2 YSYEKL. This CDR3 has 17 amino acids. V was cut by 4 bases and J by 8 bases, with 24 bases left in between. The entry originates in a study of early T cells in non-severe SARS-CoV-2 infection. About the research overall: Whole-blood bulk RNA, unsorted, was sequenced, and chains were unpaired.

Overall study findings and caveats: Matching against VDJdb likely underestimated virus-specific expansions, favoring anti-spike CD8.

Separate cDNA molecules each had unique molecular identifiers attached to them. TCRdb used MiXCR to reprocess the 5' RACE reads, holding one entry per CDR3 protein. The sample contains tens of thousands of distinct CDR3 sequences, 15% of which appear only once. Sequenced: whole blood. The sequence was obtained from an adult who was a healthcare worker with PCR-confirmed SARS-CoV-2 infection or an uninfected control (not recorded which). The V call is TRBV4-1, the J call TRBJ2-1, with D perhaps matching TRBD1 or TRBD2 (6 bases each). CDR3 nucleotide sequence: TGCGCCAGCAGCCTGAAGGAGGGGGGACTTTGGCCAGATGAGCAGTTCTTC. Its protein product is CASSLKEGGLWPDEQFF.